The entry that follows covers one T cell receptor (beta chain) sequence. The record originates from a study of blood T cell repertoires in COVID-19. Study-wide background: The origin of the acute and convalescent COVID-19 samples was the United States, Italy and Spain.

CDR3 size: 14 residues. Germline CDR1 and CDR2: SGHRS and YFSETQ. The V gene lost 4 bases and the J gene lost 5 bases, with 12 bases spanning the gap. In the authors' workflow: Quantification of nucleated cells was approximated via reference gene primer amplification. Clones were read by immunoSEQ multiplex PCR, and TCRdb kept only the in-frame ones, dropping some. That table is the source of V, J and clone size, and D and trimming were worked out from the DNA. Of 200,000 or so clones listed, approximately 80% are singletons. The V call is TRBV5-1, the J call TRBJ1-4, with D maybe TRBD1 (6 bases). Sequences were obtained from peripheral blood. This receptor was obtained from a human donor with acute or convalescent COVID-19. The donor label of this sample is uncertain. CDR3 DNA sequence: TGCGCCAGCAGCCTAGGACAGCACAATGAAAAACTGTTTTTT. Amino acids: CASSLGQHNEKLFF.